This T cell receptor (beta chain) comes out of a study of siplizumab effects on memory and regulatory T cells (dated by TCRdb to between 2017 and 2020). Study-wide context: The effect of the anti-CD2 antibody siplizumab on alloreactive T-cell subsets was examined in allogeneic mixed lymphocyte reactions constructed from human PBMCs.

This clone was counted a single time. It has no known antigen specificity. No per-base quality is available; no much larger clone lies one base away. The protocol used for the library was the immunoSEQ multiplex PCR assay. Each sample had 90,000 to 100,000 TCR templates assayed by the deep sequencing platform. Genomic DNA extracted from sorted T cells was used for TCRbeta CDR3 sequencing. The original pipeline was this. The R programming language was used for clonal analysis of TCRbeta CDR3 data. Comparing unstimulated samples against CFSE-low samples taken after the reaction was how alloreactive CD4+ and CD8+ clones were defined. Regulatory or non-regulatory origin of alloreactive CD4+ clones was assigned by matching sequences to the sorted unstimulated Treg and non-Treg repertoires. Here the immuneACCESS table is served through TCRdb, limited to in-frame sequences with V and J called. Missing clones are a known gap in these copies; in checked studies unresolved V genes cover under half, and the rest lacks a known reason. V and J calls and clone size follow that table, whereas D and trimming were derived from the DNA. Within this sample are fewer than 65,000 clones, with approximately 93% of them counted one time only. The ten largest clonotypes hold roughly 15% of the sample.

From a lookup of the germline V gene, CDR1 and CDR2 are SQVTM and ANQGSEA. At the junction V is shortened by 2 bases and J by 0 bases, with 11 bases in between. CDR3 length: 14 amino acids, cysteine to phenylalanine. The only DNA kept is the CDR3, 42 bases in frame from the first base. What the study reported, not specific to this receptor: Whether proliferating Tregs from siplizumab cultures actually had suppressive function was not functionally confirmed. The cumulative frequency of alloreactive sequences that could be traced back to unstimulated CD4+ memory T cells was significantly reduced by siplizumab. Of the alloreactive CD4+ clones that could be mapped, the Treg-derived share averaged roughly 69% with siplizumab compared with roughly 27% in control reactions. Because sequences below about 10^-5 frequency were poorly captured, only a minor fraction of alloreactive clones could be mapped to unstimulated subsets. Compared with memory T cells, unstimulated naive T cells appeared more diverse, and naive cells seemed to make a substantial contribution to the alloresponse. Roughly 80-95% of proliferating CD4+ or CD8+ clones could not be assigned a naive or memory phenotype.

TCRbeta CDR3 sequencing was performed on sorted unstimulated T cells and on proliferating T cells recovered from mixed lymphocyte reactions. Fresh whole blood from fewer than twelve HLA-typed healthy donors was used to isolate PBMCs. The receptor comes from a human donor in good health. Sequenced input: CD8+ T cells sorted from blood. This chain is built from TRBV29-1 and TRBJ2-7; a tentative D call is TRBD1 (6 bases match). In nucleotide form, the sequence is TGCAGCGTTGAAAGCAGGGGAGCCTCCTACGAGCAGTACTTC. Its translation reads: CSVESRGASYEQYF.